The T cell receptor (beta chain) under discussion was sequenced for a study of cytomegalovirus exposure and HLA in healthy donors (dated 2017 in TCRdb). For the study in its entirety: In an earlier analysis of approximately 640 of the donors, 250 to 350 Gb of sequence data and 90 million to 120 million unique TCR beta sequences from about 190 million T cells were reported. Both class I and class II loci were covered by HLA typing, at four-digit resolution. A separate validation cohort of roughly 130 different subjects was used in addition to the approximately 640-subject first cohort. To study patterns of TCR occurrence, a later analysis re-analyzed previously published TCR beta repertoires from 550 to 800 donors and added high-resolution HLA genotyping. All discovery cohort repertoires had been generated on a single sequencing platform. Rather than drawing on any new phenotypic data, the later analysis identified candidate immune exposures from TCR beta sequences and the way those sequences occurred across donors. Using immunosequencing, the study profiled T cell repertoires from approximately 700 subjects and related those repertoires to cytomegalovirus serostatus. An earlier analysis of fewer than 700 of the donors applied high-throughput TCR beta sequencing to assess whether each TCR beta V gene segment acted as functional or pseudogenic. The study combined high-throughput TCR immunosequencing, statistical association of individual TCRs with disease status, and machine learning to predict cytomegalovirus infection status. Typing coverage differed by locus: A, B, C, DRB1 and DQB1 were typed in roughly 620-630 donors, DQA1 in about 510, DPA1 in 600 to 610, and DPB1 in just under 490. In a later genetic analysis, genome-wide SNP genotypes for about 55% of the roughly 700 donors were used, and that subset was treated as a discovery cohort. An early release covering 550 to 700 HLA-typed donors comprised about 290 gigabases of sequencing data and about 90 million unique TCR sequences. Donor age, sex, ethnicity and CMV serostatus were compiled alongside the repertoire data. Of the 398 genotyped donors, 65% to 90% fell in the genetic ancestry cluster associated with self-reported Caucasian donors. The study was designed to test whether signatures of past pathogen exposure could be identified by cataloging public T cell receptors. A handful of DR-DQ haplotypes were handled as single units for association and clustering because linkage in the cohort was strong. Among about 400 genotyped donors of the cohort, an average of about 240,000 unique TCR beta nucleotide sequences was sequenced per donor, of which about 19% were non-productive. General conclusions and limits of the study: Compared with equally common non-associated chains, HLA-associated TCR beta chains in a later analysis were more clonally expanded and had lower generation probabilities. The study gave a list of 150 to 200 TCR beta chains associated with cytomegalovirus. This cohort had only TCR beta chains sequenced, and the lack of alpha or paired-chain data limited which features could be detected. In vitro tests confirmed that three of the cytomegalovirus-associated TCR beta chains recognize cytomegalovirus antigens. Because counts were too low, about 18 rarely observed V segments, including chromosome 9 orphons, were left out of the earlier analysis of 587 of the donors. Correlated functional status among segregating V segments might be attributable to linkage disequilibrium, but an unknown experimental factor could not be ruled out. In both the original and validation cohorts, the classifier was reported to diagnose cytomegalovirus status with high specificity and sensitivity. For the cohort, immune exposure information was limited to CMV serostatus. A later analysis reported that several top co-occurrence clusters appeared linked to parvovirus B19, influenza, CMV and Epstein-Barr virus. In an earlier analysis of some 640 of the donors, most TCR beta V segments were observed in productive rearrangements about 90% or about 30% of the time, broadly matching IMGT annotations. Because the 87-base-pair reads could not distinguish some IMGT-functional V segments, including TRBV6-2 and TRBV6-3, those segments were excluded. Because some donors lacked HLA typing at each locus, the association tests relied only on the typed subset. While some public TCRs were present in many individuals, most TCR sequences turned up only very rarely across donors. In a later analysis, 16,951 TCR beta sequences were associated with specific HLA alleles at a false discovery rate of 0.05. A cluster of highly shared sequence variants was judged likely to be a technical artifact of the sequencing pipeline. A later analysis found that TCR association rates varied across HLA loci, with DRB1 alleles showing the most associated TCRs and HLA-C alleles the fewest. It was suggested by the authors that the approach could potentially be generalized to other disease states and immunological phenotypes. In a later genetic analysis, fewer N-insertions in productive TCRs were reported among donors in an Asian-associated ancestry cluster than the approximately 670-donor mean. V-gene and J-gene trimming of TCR beta chains was associated with a missense DCLRE1C variant in a later genetic analysis, and the association was replicated in an independent cohort. Most CMV-associated TCR beta chains appeared to be HLA-restricted in a later analysis, and the HLA associations seemed to be driven largely by CMV exposure. A further reported finding was that TCR beta sequences accurately predicted the HLA-A and HLA-B alleles for most subjects in the first cohort. Roughly uniform sequencing depth across donors was assumed in presence/absence analyses, although this assumption may not hold. When HLA alleles, especially DR and DQ, strongly co-occurred, TCR associations were difficult to assign to individual alleles.

This clone showed up just a few times. The specificity of this receptor is unknown. Base qualities are not at hand, and no much larger clone is one base apart. Library generation was performed with the immunoSEQ multiplex PCR assay. The multiplex PCR relied on a mix of 60 forward primers for TCR Vbeta segments and 13 reverse primers for TCR Jbeta segments. A multiplex PCR assay on genomic DNA amplified the CDR3 region of rearranged TCR beta genes. On the Illumina HiSeq System, the amplified TCR beta libraries were sequenced as 87-base-pair reads. For the original study's pipeline: Across the 670 or so repertoires, a later analysis counted some 80 million unique TCR beta chains, around 11 million of which were shared by at least two donors. Raw reads were error-corrected and collapsed into unique sequences by a nearest-neighbor algorithm in which closely related sequences were merged to remove PCR and sequencing errors. CDR3 sequences were aligned to IMGT reference sequences to assign V, D and J gene segments. Each retained sequence needed at least a six-nucleotide match to both a V gene segment and a J gene segment. A rearrangement counted as productive if the CDR3 had no stop codons and remained in frame with V and J, and every other rearrangement counted as non-productive. CDR3 was defined according to IMGT convention as the region running from the second conserved V-encoded cysteine to the conserved J-encoded phenylalanine. The earlier analysis of about 590 of the donors excluded sequences that lacked an unambiguous match to a single V gene segment. In an earlier analysis of approximately 590 of the donors, a V segment was called functional when productive rearrangements were above 56.7%, and segregating when the standard deviation between donors exceeded 5%. A statistical classification framework was developed to diagnose cytomegalovirus status using the catalog of TCR beta chain sequences. In a later analysis, TCR nucleotide sequences were compared against IMGT/GENE-DB human TR gene sequences so that V and J genes could be assigned. A later analysis assigned CDR3 sequences and most-parsimonious VDJ recombination scenarios with the TCRdist pipeline. A later analysis defined each TCR beta chain by its CDR3 amino acid sequence plus V-gene family, and excluded reads lacking a unique V-gene family. As a way to deal with suspected cross-contamination and a sequencing artifact, a later analysis dropped 450 to 600 nucleotide sequences that were highly shared and had low generation probability. A later analysis calculated a clonal expansion index for each public chain from normalized within-repertoire ranks of inferred template counts. A later analysis computed generation probabilities with a VDJ recombination model fitted to out-of-frame rearrangements, and checked the results against IGoR. Hypergeometric tests were used in a later analysis to score TCR-TCR, TCR-HLA and TCR-CMV co-occurrence, with a repertoire-size bias correction applied to the TCR pairs. To estimate false discovery rates, a later analysis permuted the HLA or CMV assignments 20 times. In a later analysis, co-occurring TCRs were grouped using DBSCAN, and TCRdist sequence similarity was added for clustering within HLA-allele-positive subsets. Repertoires with fewer than 30,000 or more than 120,000 public chains were left out of co-occurrence clustering, as were five repertoires with anomalous nucleotide sharing. Not all clones reach the TCRdb copy of this immuneACCESS table, which keeps in-frame sequences only. Checked studies attribute under half of the gap to unresolved V genes and leave the rest unexplained. V and J calls plus clone size are reproduced from that table; the DNA served to infer D and trimming. This sample holds under 200,000 clones; less than 80% were observed only once. The ten largest clonotypes hold approximately 0.73% of the sample.

In total, approximately 700 healthy bone marrow donors made up the cohort. At the time of sampling, all cohort members were nominally healthy, though unrecorded immune exposures were likely present. The donor was CMV seronegative and belonged to the group of over 350 seronegative cohort members. Each donor provided a peripheral blood sample, and peripheral blood mononuclear cells were used for TCR beta sequencing. Genomic DNA was extracted from the blood cell samples with the Qiagen DNeasy Blood Extraction Kit. The CDR3 measures 13 amino acids from cysteine to phenylalanine. Only the CDR3 part of the read is kept: 39 bases, read in frame from the first base. V is pared back by 6 bases and J by 4 bases, with 12 bases lying between the germline termini. According to the germline V gene, CDR1 reads SNHLY and CDR2 reads FYNNEI.

This receptor was identified in a woman aged 40 to 50 in good health and CMV-seronegative. This chain is built from TRBV2 and TRBJ1-2, with no reliable assignment of the D segment. Sequencing was performed on PBMCs. The sequenced DNA: TGTGCCAGCAGAGAGGGTCCGGGCTATGGCTACACCTTC. The encoded protein is CASREGPGYGYTF.